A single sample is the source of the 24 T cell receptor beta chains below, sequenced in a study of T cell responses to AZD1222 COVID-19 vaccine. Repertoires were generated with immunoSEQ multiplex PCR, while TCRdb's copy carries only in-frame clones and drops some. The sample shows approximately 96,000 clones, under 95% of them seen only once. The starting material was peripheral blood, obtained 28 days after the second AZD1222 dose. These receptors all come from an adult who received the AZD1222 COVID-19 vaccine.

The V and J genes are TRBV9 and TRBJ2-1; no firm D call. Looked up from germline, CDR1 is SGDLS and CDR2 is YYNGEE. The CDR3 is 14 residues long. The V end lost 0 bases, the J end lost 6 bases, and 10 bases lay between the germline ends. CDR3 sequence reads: CASSVESQTNEQFF. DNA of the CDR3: TGTGCCAGCAGCGTAGAATCACAGACCAATGAGCAGTTCTTC. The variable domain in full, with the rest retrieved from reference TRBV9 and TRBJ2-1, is DSGVTQTPKHLITATGQRVTLRCSPRSGDLSVYWYQQSLDQGLQFLIQYYNGEERAKGNILERFSAQQFPDLHSELNLSSLELGDSALYFCASSVESQTNEQFFGPGTRLTVL.

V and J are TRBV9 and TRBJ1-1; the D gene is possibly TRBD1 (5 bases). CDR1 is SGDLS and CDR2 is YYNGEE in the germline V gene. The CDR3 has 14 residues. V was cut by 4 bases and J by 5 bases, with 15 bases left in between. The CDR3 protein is CASSPGGVRTEAFF. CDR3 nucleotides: TGTGCCAGCAGCCCCGGAGGGGTTAGGACTGAAGCTTTCTTT.

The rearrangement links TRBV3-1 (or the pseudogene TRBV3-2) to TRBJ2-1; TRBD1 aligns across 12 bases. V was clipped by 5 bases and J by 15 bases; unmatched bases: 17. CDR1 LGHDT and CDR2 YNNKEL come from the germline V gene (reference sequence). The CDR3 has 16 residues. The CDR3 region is CASSTTGTGGLGGSFF. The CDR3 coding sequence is TGTGCCAGCAGCACAACCGGGACAGGGGGCCTAGGGGGCTCGTTCTTC.

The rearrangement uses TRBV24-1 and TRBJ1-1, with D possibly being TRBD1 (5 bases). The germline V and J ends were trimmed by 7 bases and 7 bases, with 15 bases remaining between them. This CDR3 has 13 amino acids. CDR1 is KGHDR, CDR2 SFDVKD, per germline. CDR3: CATRRGAGSEAFF. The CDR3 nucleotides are TGTGCCACCAGGAGGGGAGCTGGCAGTGAAGCTTTCTTT.

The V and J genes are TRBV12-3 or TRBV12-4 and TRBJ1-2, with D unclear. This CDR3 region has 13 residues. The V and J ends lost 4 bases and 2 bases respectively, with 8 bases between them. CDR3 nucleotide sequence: TGTGCCAGCAGTTCTGACACCAACTATGGCTACACCTTC. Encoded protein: CASSSDTNYGYTF.

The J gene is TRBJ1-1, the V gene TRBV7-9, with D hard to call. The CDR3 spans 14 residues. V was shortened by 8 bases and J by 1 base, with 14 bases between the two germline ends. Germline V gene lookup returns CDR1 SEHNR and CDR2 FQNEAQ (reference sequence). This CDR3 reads CASHPPVGNTEAFF. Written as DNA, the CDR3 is TGTGCCAGCCATCCCCCCGTTGGGAACACTGAAGCTTTCTTT. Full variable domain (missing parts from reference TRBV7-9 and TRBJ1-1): DTGVSQNPRHKITKRGQNVTFRCDPISEHNRLYWYRQTLGQGPEFLTYFQNEAQLEKSRLLSDRFSAERPKGSFSTLEIQRTEQGDSAMYLCASHPPVGNTEAFFGQGTRLTVV.

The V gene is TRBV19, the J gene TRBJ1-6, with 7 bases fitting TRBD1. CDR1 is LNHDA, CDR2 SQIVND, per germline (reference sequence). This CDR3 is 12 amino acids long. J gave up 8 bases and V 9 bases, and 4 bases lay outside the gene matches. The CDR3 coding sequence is TGTGCCAGCCGGGACAGCTATTCACCCCTCCACTTT. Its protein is CASRDSYSPLHF.

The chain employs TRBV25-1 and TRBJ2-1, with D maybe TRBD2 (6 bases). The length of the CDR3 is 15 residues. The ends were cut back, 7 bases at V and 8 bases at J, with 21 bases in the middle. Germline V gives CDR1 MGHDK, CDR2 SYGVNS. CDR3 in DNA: TGTGCCAGCAATGCCCGATCGCGGGGAGGTTATGAGCAGTTCTTC. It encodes CASNARSRGGYEQFF.

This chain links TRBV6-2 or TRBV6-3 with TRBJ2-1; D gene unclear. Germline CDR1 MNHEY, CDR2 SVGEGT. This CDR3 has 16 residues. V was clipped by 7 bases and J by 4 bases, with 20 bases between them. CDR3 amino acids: CASTPRSARIYNEQFF. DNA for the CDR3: TGTGCCAGCACCCCACGTTCGGCCCGGATTTACAATGAGCAGTTCTTC.

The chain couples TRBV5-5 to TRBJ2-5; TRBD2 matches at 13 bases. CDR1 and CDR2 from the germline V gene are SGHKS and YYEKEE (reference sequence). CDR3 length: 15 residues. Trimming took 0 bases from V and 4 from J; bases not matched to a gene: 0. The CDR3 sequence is CASSLGLAGGETQYF. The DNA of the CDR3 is TGTGCCAGCAGCTTGGGACTAGCGGGGGGAGAGACCCAGTACTTC.

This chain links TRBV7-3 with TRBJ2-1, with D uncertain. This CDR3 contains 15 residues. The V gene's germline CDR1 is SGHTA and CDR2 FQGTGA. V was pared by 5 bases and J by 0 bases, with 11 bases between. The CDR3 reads CASSPSYRSYNEQFF. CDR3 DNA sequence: TGTGCCAGCAGCCCCTCATACCGCTCCTACAATGAGCAGTTCTTC.

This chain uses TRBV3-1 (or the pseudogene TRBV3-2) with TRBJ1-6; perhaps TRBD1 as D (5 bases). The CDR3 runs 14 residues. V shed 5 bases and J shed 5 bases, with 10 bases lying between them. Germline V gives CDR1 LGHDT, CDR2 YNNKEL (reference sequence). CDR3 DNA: TGTGCCAGCAGCTTCCGACAGCATAATTCACCCCTCCACTTT. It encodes CASSFRQHNSPLHF.

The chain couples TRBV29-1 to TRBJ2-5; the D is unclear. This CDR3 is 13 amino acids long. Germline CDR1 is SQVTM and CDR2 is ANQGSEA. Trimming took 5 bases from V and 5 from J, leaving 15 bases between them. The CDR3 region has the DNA TGCAGCGTTTCGAGGACCCAAGGGGAGACCCAGTACTTC. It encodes CSVSRTQGETQYF. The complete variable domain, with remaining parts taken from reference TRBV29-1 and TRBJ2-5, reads SAVISQKPSRDICQRGTSLTIQCQVDSQVTMMFWYRQQPGQSLTLIATANQGSEATYESGFVIDKFPISRPNLTFSTLTVSNMSPEDSSIYLCSVSRTQGETQYFGPGTRLLVL.

The CDR3 spells CASSPDQRIETQYF. The DNA of the CDR3 is TGCGCCAGCAGCCCCGACCAGCGGATAGAGACCCAGTACTTC. The chain uses TRBV5-1 and TRBJ2-5, with a weak D call TRBD2 (5 bases). CDR3 length: 14 residues. The ends were cut back, 4 bases at V and 4 bases at J, with 14 bases in the middle. Germline CDR1 SGHRS, CDR2 YFSETQ. Drawing the rest from reference TRBV5-1 and TRBJ2-5, the complete variable domain is KAGVTQTPRYLIKTRGQQVTLSCSPISGHRSVSWYQQTPGQGLQFLFEYFSETQRNKGNFPGRFSGRQFSNSRSEMNVSTLELGDSALYLCASSPDQRIETQYFGPGTRLLVL.

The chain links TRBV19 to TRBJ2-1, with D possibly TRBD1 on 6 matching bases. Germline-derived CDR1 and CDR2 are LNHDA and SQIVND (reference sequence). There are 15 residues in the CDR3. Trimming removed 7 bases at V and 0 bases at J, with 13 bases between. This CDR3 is CASTNRQVSYNEQFF. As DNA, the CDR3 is TGTGCCAGTACTAATCGACAGGTCTCCTACAATGAGCAGTTCTTC. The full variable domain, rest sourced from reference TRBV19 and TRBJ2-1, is DGGITQSPKYLFRKEGQNVTLSCEQNLNHDAMYWYRQDPGQGLRLIYYSQIVNDFQKGDIAEGYSVSREKKESFPLTVTSAQKNPTAFYLCASTNRQVSYNEQFFGPGTRLTVL.

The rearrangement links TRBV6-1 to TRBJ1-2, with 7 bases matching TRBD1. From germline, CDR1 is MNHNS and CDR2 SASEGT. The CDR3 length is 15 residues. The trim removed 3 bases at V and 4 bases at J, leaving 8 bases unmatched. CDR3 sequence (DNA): TGTGCCAGCAGTGACCCCTCGAACAGGGGCTATGGCTACACCTTC. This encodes CASSDPSNRGYGYTF.

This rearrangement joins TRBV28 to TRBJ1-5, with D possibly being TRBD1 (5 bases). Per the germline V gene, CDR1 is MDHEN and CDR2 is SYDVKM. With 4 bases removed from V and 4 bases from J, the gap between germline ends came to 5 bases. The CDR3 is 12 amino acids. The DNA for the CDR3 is TGTGCCAGCAGTTGGGGGAATCAGCCCCAGCATTTT. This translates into CASSWGNQPQHF.

Here the CDR3 reads CASSLRLARNEQFF. In nucleotides, the CDR3 is TGTGCCAGCAGCTTACGGCTAGCGAGGAATGAGCAGTTCTTC. V and J are TRBV7-8 and TRBJ2-1, with D maybe TRBD2 (6 bases). Germline assignment: CDR1 SGHVS and CDR2 FQNEAQ. The germline V and J ends were trimmed by 2 bases and 7 bases, with 12 bases remaining between them. The CDR3 has 14 amino acids.

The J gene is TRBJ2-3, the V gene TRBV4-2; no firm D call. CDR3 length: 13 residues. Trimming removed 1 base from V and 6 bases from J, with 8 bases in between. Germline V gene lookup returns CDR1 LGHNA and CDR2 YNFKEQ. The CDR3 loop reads CASSQAKRDTQYF. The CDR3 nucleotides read TGTGCCAGCAGCCAAGCTAAGCGTGATACGCAGTATTTT.

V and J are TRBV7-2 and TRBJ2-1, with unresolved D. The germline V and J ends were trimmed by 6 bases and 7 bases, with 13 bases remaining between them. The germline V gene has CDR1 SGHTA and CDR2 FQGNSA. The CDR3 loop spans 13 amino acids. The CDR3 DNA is TGTGCCAGCAGGCCTCGAAGTAGAAATGAGCAGTTCTTC. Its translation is CASRPRSRNEQFF.

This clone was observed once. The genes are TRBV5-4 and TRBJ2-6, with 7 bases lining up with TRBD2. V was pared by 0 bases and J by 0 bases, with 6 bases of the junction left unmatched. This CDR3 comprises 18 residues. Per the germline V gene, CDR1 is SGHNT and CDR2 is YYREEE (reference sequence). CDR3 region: CASSLGGGARSGANVLTF. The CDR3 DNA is TGTGCCAGCAGCTTGGGGGGAGGGGCCCGCTCTGGGGCCAACGTCCTGACTTTC.

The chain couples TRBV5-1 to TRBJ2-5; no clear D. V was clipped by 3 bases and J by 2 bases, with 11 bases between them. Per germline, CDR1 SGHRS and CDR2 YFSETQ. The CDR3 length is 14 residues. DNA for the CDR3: TGCGCCAGCAGCTGGACCGGGTCACAAGAGACCCAGTACTTC. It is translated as CASSWTGSQETQYF.

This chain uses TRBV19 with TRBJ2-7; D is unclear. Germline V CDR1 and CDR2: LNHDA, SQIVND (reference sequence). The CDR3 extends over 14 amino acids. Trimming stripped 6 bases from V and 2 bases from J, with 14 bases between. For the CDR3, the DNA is TGTGCCAGTAGGGGAAGCTGGAACACCTACGAGCAGTACTTC. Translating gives CASRGSWNTYEQYF.

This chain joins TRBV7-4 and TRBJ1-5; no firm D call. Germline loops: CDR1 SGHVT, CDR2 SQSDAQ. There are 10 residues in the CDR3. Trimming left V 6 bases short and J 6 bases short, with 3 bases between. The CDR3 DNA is TGTGCCAGCAGATCTCAGCCCCAGCATTTT. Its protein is CASRSQPQHF.